The next 13 T cell receptor beta chains were all read from a single sample in a study of vaccination effects on CD4 cells after COVID-19. Sequencing in the ViraFEST assay came after antigen-specific CD4+ T cells had been expanded with viral peptide pools, which were used to stimulate PBMC. The culture ran for 10 days before CD4+ T cells were isolated. The study found no prior SARS-CoV-2 infection in the vaccine recipients, who tested negative for nucleocapsid antibodies. Their specific antigens are unknown. TCRdb keeps only in-frame clones here, not all; method: immunoSEQ multiplex PCR. The repertoire holds about 41,000 clones, with roughly 82% as singletons. This material consisted of CD4+ T cells from PBMCs cultured with HCoV-NL63 spike peptides, taken before COVID-19 vaccination. The source is a human donor who received a COVID-19 vaccine.

This sequence joins TRBV19 and TRBJ1-6, with D hard to call. CDR3 length equals 15 residues. Germline V lookup: CDR1 LNHDA, CDR2 SQIVND (reference sequence). Trimming cost V 9 bases and J 9 bases, with 21 bases left between them. Here the CDR3 reads CASHTQGSGSSPLHF. DNA of the CDR3: TGTGCCAGCCACACCCAAGGAAGTGGAAGTTCACCCCTCCACTTT. The full variable domain, with the rest looked up from reference TRBV19 and TRBJ1-6, is DGGITQSPKYLFRKEGQNVTLSCEQNLNHDAMYWYRQDPGQGLRLIYYSQIVNDFQKGDIAEGYSVSREKKESFPLTVTSAQKNPTAFYLCASHTQGSGSSPLHFGNGTRLTVT.

The chain carries TRBV3-1 (or the pseudogene TRBV3-2) and TRBJ2-7; D is perhaps TRBD1 or TRBD2 (6 bases each). This CDR3 is built from 16 residues. Germline CDR1 and CDR2: LGHDT and YNNKEL (reference sequence). V was clipped by 3 bases and J by 1 base, with 16 bases between them. As DNA, the CDR3 is TGTGCCAGCAGCCACCTAACCCGGAGGGGGTCCTACGAGCAGTACGTC. It specifies CASSHLTRRGSYEQYV.

A few counts support this clone. V is TRBV5-4 and J is TRBJ2-7; D is unclear. CDR1 and CDR2 from the germline V gene are SGHNT and YYREEE (reference sequence). CDR3 length: 15 residues. Between the trimmed V and J ends, which lost 5 bases and 6 bases, there was a span of 21 bases. CDR3 coding DNA: TGTGCCAGCAGTTTAACGAGACCGCTCCACTGCGAGCAGTACGTC. This sequence encodes CASSLTRPLHCEQYV.

The CDR3 DNA is TGTGCCAGCAGCCCGTGGACAGGGGGGAGCAATCAGCCCCAGCATTTT. Translating gives CASSPWTGGSNQPQHF. V gene TRBV7-2 combines with J gene TRBJ1-5; TRBD1 matches 10 bases. The CDR3 has 16 residues. Germline V gene sequence: CDR1 SGHTA, CDR2 FQGNSA. With 5 bases clipped from V and 1 base from J, the junction kept 5 bases outside the gene matches.

This chain connects TRBV5-6 to TRBJ2-3; 8 bases match TRBD2. The CDR3 consists of 15 residues. V shed 1 base and J 5 bases; nucleotides not matched to a gene: 6. Per the germline V gene, CDR1 is SGHDT and CDR2 is YYEEEE. CDR3 in DNA: TGTGCCAGCAGCTTGTTCCGGGGGGGCGAAGATACGCAGTATTTT. Protein: CASSLFRGGEDTQYF.

The rearrangement links TRBV7-8 to TRBJ2-3; weak D call: TRBD2 (7 bases). The CDR3 totals 12 residues. The V and J ends lost 5 bases and 6 bases respectively, with 9 bases between them. The germline V gene encodes CDR1 SGHVS and CDR2 FQNEAQ. The CDR3 sequence is CASSGGADTQYF. In nucleotides, the CDR3 is TGTGCCAGCAGCGGGGGGGCCGATACGCAGTATTTT.

This clone was observed a few times. This sequence joins TRBV24-1 and TRBJ2-1; D not resolved. Deletions cut 0 bases from V and 4 bases from J, with 6 bases between. The CDR3 spans 14 residues. The germline CDR1 and CDR2 sequences are KGHDR and SFDVKD. CDR3 protein: CATSDLRGYNEQFF. Here the CDR3 DNA reads TGTGCCACCAGTGATTTGCGTGGTTACAATGAGCAGTTCTTC.

The chain recombines TRBV19 with TRBJ1-5; possible D gene TRBD1, 5 bases. Germline CDR1 LNHDA, CDR2 SQIVND (reference sequence). The V and J ends lost 1 base and 8 bases respectively, with 15 bases between them. The CDR3 consists of 15 residues. CDR3 residues: CASSIGGPGWEPQHF. CDR3 nucleotide sequence: TGTGCCAGTAGTATAGGGGGTCCAGGGTGGGAGCCCCAGCATTTT.

The chain carries TRBV4-3 and TRBJ2-2; D is unresolved. The V gene's germline CDR1 is LGHNA and CDR2 YSLEER. Trimming took 0 bases from V and 1 from J, leaving 6 bases between them. The CDR3 sequence is 15 residues long. In DNA form, the CDR3 reads TGCGCCAGCAGCCAAGATGCCCAGAACACCGGGGAGCTGTTTTTT. Translated, it gives CASSQDAQNTGELFF.

The rearrangement joins TRBV7-3 to TRBJ1-1; no firm D call. V was clipped by 6 bases and J by 2 bases, with 10 bases between them. Looked up from germline, CDR1 is SGHTA and CDR2 is FQGTGA. The CDR3 covers 13 residues. CDR3 residues: CASRQQRNTEAFF. CDR3 nucleotides: TGTGCCAGCAGACAACAGAGAAACACTGAAGCTTTCTTT.

This clone was seen just once. The rearrangement uses TRBV2 and TRBJ1-6; 7 bases line up with TRBD1. With 6 bases clipped from V and 7 bases from J, the junction kept 9 bases outside the gene matches. CDR1 and CDR2 (germline): SNHLY, FYNNEI. The CDR3 length is 15 residues. DNA for the CDR3: TGTGCCAGCAGCAATTCCGGGACAGACAATTCACCCCTCCACTTT. Its protein is CASSNSGTDNSPLHF.

This clone was counted between two and nine times. This chain joins TRBV5-6 and TRBJ1-2; D is possibly TRBD1 (5 bases). The CDR3 is 15 residues long. V lost 1 base, J lost 1 base, and 11 bases lay in between. The V gene's germline CDR1 is SGHDT and CDR2 YYEEEE. CDR3 DNA: TGTGCCAGCAGCTTGTCCGGGACGGTTAACTATGGCTACACCTTC. It encodes CASSLSGTVNYGYTF.

V gene TRBV18 combines with J gene TRBJ1-2; possibly TRBD1 for D (6 bases). This CDR3 region has 15 residues. The V gene's germline CDR1 is KGHSH and CDR2 LQKENI. V lost 3 bases, J lost 8 bases, and 19 bases lay in between. CDR3 in amino acids: CASSPYREPSQGYTF. CDR3 in DNA: TGTGCCAGCTCACCGTACAGGGAACCCTCTCAGGGCTACACCTTC.